This TCR beta chain was profiled in a study of shared clonotypes between healthy human individuals. J lost 7 bases, V lost 7 bases, and 10 bases had no gene match. CDR1 is MNHNS, CDR2 SASEGT, per germline. The CDR3 is 14 residues long. Sequencing used immunoSEQ multiplex PCR; TCRdb keeps in-frame clones, though not all of them. The data hold roughly 2.4 million clones, with about 94% observed a single time. The source of this sequence is a man aged 18 to 30 in good health. The sequenced sample consisted of naive CD4+ T cells sorted from blood. The subset here: CD45RA+ positively selected. The genes are TRBV6-1 and TRBJ1-2, with 9 bases identical to TRBD1. The CDR3 DNA is TGTGCCAGCACCAGGACAGGGGTCGTCTCTGGCTACACCTTC. Its translation is CASTRTGVVSGYTF.